The entry that follows covers one T cell receptor beta chain sequence. This entry comes from a study of blood T cell repertoires in COVID-19. Study at large: T cells, B-cell-depleted T cells, or PBMCs supplied cDNA or gDNA.

CDR3 size: 14 residues. V lost 10 bases to trimming and J lost 4 bases; unmatched junction nucleotides: 11. CDR1 and CDR2 from the germline V gene are LNHDA and SQIVND (reference sequence). Assay: immunoSEQ multiplex PCR; the TCRdb copy retains only in-frame clones and omits some. The sample lists 150,000 to 200,000 clones; over 65% were seen once. The clonotype originates from a woman of 80 years or more with acute or convalescent COVID-19. Sequenced sample: peripheral blood. This chain connects TRBV19 to TRBJ2-7, with 9 bases lining up with TRBD2. DNA of the CDR3: TGTGCCACCCGTGGGCCTAGCGGGAAGTACGAGCAGTACTTC. As protein: CATRGPSGKYEQYF.